This TCR beta chain was captured in a study of long-term antiretroviral therapy in people with HIV. Findings and caveats of the study: Blood sampling spanned 2004 to 2017, possibly under older ART regimens. Compared with controls, HIV repertoires showed narrower CDR3 length ranges. Clones that expanded before ART (that is, prior to treatment) dominated the repertoire at all time points.

immunoSEQ v3.0 was run at survey level. Sequenced by immunoSEQ multiplex PCR; TCRdb stores in-frame clones only, minus some. The repertoire holds approximately 32,000 clones, 80% to 90% seen once, with roughly 14% in the top ten. Every donor had one or more pre-ART and two or more post-ART PBMC samples. The CDR3 is 12 amino acids. CDR1 and CDR2 (germline): WSHSY, SAAADI. V dropped 8 bases and J dropped 3; count of bases not matched to a gene: 3. About this clone: Its specificity is not known.

The sample consisted of unsorted PBMCs, taken 0.3 years after starting antiretroviral therapy. The gene calls are TRBV10-2 and TRBJ2-7; TRBD1 aligns across 8 bases. This sequence was found in a man between 18 and 29 years old with HIV. CDR3 coding DNA: TGCGCCAGCGCGGACAGGGACTACGAGCAGTACTTC. It is translated as CASADRDYEQYF.